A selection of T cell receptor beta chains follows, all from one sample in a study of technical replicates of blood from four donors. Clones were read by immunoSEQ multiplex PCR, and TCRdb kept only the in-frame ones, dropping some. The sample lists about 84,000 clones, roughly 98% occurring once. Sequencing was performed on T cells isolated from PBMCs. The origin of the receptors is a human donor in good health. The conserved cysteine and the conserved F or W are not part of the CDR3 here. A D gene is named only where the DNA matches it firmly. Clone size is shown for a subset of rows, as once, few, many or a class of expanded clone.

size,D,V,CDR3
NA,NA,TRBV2,ASSEYGQQLNNQPQH
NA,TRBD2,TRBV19,ASSRREATYNEQF
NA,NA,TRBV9,ASSGVDKNTEAF
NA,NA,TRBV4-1,ASSQDSTRGWRDEQF
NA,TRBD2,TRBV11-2,ASSFGLAGGPGQETQY
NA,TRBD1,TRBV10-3,AISPRRTGGHEESGANVLT
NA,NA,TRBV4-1,ASSHQGGGETQY
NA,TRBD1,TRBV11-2,ASSRGQGVKLF
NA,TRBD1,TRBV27,ASRPEHRGIPEAF
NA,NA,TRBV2,ASGRGWNTEAF
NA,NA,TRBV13,ASSFRVTGELF
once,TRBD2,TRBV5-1,ASSSISGNYYEQY
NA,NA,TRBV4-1,ASSPRLFNEKLF
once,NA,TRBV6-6,ASRHYTDTQY
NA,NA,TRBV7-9,ASSLNFRPQH
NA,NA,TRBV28,ASTTRFQGEAF
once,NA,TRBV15,ATSRDRGNEQF
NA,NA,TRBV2,ASSAGDGEKLF
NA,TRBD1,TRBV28,ASSLSYGTGGLAGELF
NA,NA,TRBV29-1,SVGGGFIGYT
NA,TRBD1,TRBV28,ASSLPTGLGNQPQH
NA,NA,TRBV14,ASSQGVNTEAF
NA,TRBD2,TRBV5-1,ASSLALAGVNEQF
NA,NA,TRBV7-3,ASSLTPGSPYGYT
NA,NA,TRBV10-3,AISDGGRDEQF
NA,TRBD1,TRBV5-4,ASSLRQGGYEQY
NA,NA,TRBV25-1,ASSEVGDTSYGYT
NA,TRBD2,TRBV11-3,ASSSGGRATGELF
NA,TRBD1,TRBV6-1,ASSDQGWTGARGGYT
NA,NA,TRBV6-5,ASSYSPRNTEAF
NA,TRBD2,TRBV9,ASSILPSGSSGNEQF
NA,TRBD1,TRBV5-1,ASSDQTGAVNTEAF
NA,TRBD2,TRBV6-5,ASNNGLEQY
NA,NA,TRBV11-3,ASSLSFMNTEAF
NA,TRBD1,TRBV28,ASSPGTASYNEQF
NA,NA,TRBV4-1,ASSQDWQGGEKLF